The following is a T cell receptor (beta chain) sequence with its context. Its target is not known. Vbeta (60) and Jbeta (13) primers were used in the PCR. Produced via immunoSEQ multiplex PCR; TCRdb's table is partial and in-frame only. The sample has under 130,000 clones; roughly 80% are singletons. The V end was cut by 8 bases, the J end by 5 bases, with 18 bases between. This CDR3 has 14 amino acids. CDR1 is MNHEY and CDR2 is SVGAGI in the germline V gene. The sample comes from a study of cytomegalovirus exposure and HLA in healthy donors. Whole-study findings and limits: Among CMV-associated TCR beta chains, most appeared HLA-restricted in a later analysis. It was likely that a cluster of highly shared sequence variants was a sequencing artifact. V- and J-gene trimming in TCR beta was tied to a missense DCLRE1C variant by an analysis performed later.

Specimen: PBMCs. The rearrangement uses TRBV6-5 and TRBJ1-1; possibly TRBD1 for D (6 bases). The sequence derives from a female donor in good health and CMV-seropositive. CDR3 region: CASGPRQGRTEAFF. CDR3 coding DNA: TGTGCCAGCGGGCCTCGCCAGGGGAGAACTGAAGCTTTCTTT.